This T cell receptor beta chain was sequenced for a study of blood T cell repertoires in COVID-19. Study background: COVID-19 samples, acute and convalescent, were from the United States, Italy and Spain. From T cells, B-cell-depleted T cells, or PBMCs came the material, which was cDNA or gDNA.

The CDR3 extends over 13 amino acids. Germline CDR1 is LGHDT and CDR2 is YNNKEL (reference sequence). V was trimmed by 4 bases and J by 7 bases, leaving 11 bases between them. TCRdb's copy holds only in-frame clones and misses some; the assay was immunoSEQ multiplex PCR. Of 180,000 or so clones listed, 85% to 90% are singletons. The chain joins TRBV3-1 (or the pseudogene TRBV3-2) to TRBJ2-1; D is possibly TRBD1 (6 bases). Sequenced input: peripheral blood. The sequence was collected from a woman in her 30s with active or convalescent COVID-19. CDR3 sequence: CASSPARGNEQFF. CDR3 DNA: TGTGCCAGCAGCCCGGCCAGGGGAAATGAGCAGTTCTTC.